The 4 T cell receptor beta chains below all came from one sample that was sequenced in a study of cytomegalovirus exposure and HLA in healthy donors. Produced via immunoSEQ multiplex PCR; TCRdb's table is partial and in-frame only. The repertoire has about 180,000 clones, 85% of them found once; the top ten carry about 16%. Sequenced material: PBMCs. These receptors came from a man aged 18 to 30 in good health and CMV-seropositive.

The chain uses TRBV28 and TRBJ1-2, with 7 bases lining up with TRBD1. Germline trimming cut 6 bases from V and 8 bases from J; bases unmatched to any gene: 12. This CDR3 has 14 amino acids. Germline lookup yields CDR1 MDHEN and CDR2 SYDVKM. CDR3 region: CASSPPRQGGGYTF. Here the CDR3 DNA reads TGTGCCAGCAGCCCCCCGCGACAGGGCGGCGGCTACACCTTC.

This chain joins TRBV28 and TRBJ2-5; 8 positions agree with TRBD1. CDR3 length equals 16 residues. Germline assignment: CDR1 MDHEN and CDR2 SYDVKM. The V segment lost 2 bases and the J segment 0 bases; nucleotides outside the gene matches: 5. The CDR3 reads CASSLDRGGYQETQYF. The CDR3 nucleotides are TGTGCCAGCAGTTTAGACAGGGGTGGGTACCAAGAGACCCAGTACTTC.

The chain links TRBV5-1 to TRBJ2-7; the match to TRBD1 covers 7 bases. CDR1 is SGHRS and CDR2 is YFSETQ in the germline V gene. V lost 4 bases, J lost 2 bases, and 15 bases stayed unmatched. CDR3 size: 17 residues. The DNA for the CDR3 is TGCGCCAGCAGCCCGCACCTCCTAGACAGGGAGACCTACGAGCAGTACTTC. Its protein product is CASSPHLLDRETYEQYF.

This chain connects TRBV5-1 to TRBJ2-7, with 8 bases fitting TRBD1. There are 15 residues in the CDR3. The J segment lost 3 bases and the V segment lost 0 bases, leaving 5 bases of the junction unmatched. Germline V gene sequence: CDR1 SGHRS, CDR2 YFSETQ. CDR3 amino acids: CASSLGSQGVYEQYF. For the CDR3, the DNA is TGCGCCAGCAGCTTGGGTTCACAGGGGGTCTACGAGCAGTACTTC.